The 18 T cell receptor beta chains presented below share a single source sample, sequenced in a study of early T cells in non-severe SARS-CoV-2 infection. MiXCR was run by TCRdb on the 5' RACE reads, yielding one entry per CDR3 protein. The profile covers approximately 81,000 distinct CDR3 sequences, with about 12% appearing a single time and nearly 6% taken by the ten largest. Input material: whole blood. Receptors originate from an adult who was a healthcare worker with PCR-confirmed SARS-CoV-2 infection or an uninfected control (not recorded which).

Ten or more counts support this clonotype. The gene calls are TRBV20-1 and TRBJ1-5, with 8 bases lining up with TRBD1. CDR3 size: 13 residues. Germline V CDR1 and CDR2: DFQATT, SNEGSKA (reference sequence). V shed 5 bases and J 1 base; nucleotides not matched to a gene: 1. CDR3 in amino acids: CSAYRGSNQPQHF. CDR3 bases: TGCAGTGCTTACAGGGGGAGCAATCAGCCCCAGCATTTT.

This clonotype was picked up a small number of times. This rearrangement joins TRBV27 to TRBJ2-4; TRBD2 matches at 7 bases. Trimming cost V 1 base and J 5 bases; bases outside gene matches: 5. This CDR3 has 15 residues. Germline CDR1 MNHEY, CDR2 SMNVEV (reference sequence). CDR3 nucleotides: TGTGCCAGCAGTTTATTTACGGGAGGAGAAAACATTCAGTACTTC. This translates into CASSLFTGGENIQYF.

This clonotype was found many times. This sequence joins TRBV7-9 and TRBJ2-7, with D unclear. Germline values: CDR1 SEHNR, CDR2 FQNEAQ (reference sequence). Trimming left V 5 bases short and J 1 base short, with 12 bases between. This CDR3 has 14 amino acids. CDR3 amino acids: CASSDPTASYEQYF. Written as DNA, the CDR3 is TGTGCCAGCAGCGATCCGACGGCTTCCTACGAGCAGTACTTC.

This clonotype was detected only a few times. V usage is TRBV2 and J usage is TRBJ1-1, with D possibly TRBD1 on 5 matching bases. The CDR3 is made up of 14 amino acids. Trimming left V 4 bases short and J 4 bases short, with 13 bases between. CDR1 SNHLY and CDR2 FYNNEI come from the germline V gene. CDR3 DNA: TGTGCCAGCAGTGCTACGGTGGGGCCCACTGAAGCTTTCTTT. Amino acids: CASSATVGPTEAFF.

This clonotype was observed many times. V usage is TRBV4-1 and J usage is TRBJ1-4, with TRBD1 as a possible D gene (5 bases). The CDR3 length is 15 residues. V lost 4 bases and J lost 3, with 12 bases in between. Germline values: CDR1 MGHRA, CDR2 YSYEKL. The CDR3 loop is CASSPRGGSNEKLFF. In DNA, the CDR3 is TGCGCCAGCAGCCCGAGGGGCGGATCTAATGAAAAACTGTTTTTT.

This sequence joins TRBV7-6 and TRBJ2-1; D is possibly TRBD1 (6 bases). The V end was cut by 1 base, the J end by 10 bases, with 17 bases between. Germline values: CDR1 SGHVS, CDR2 FNYEAQ. The CDR3 spans 15 residues. The chain's CDR3 is CASSLGVSGVGEQFF. The CDR3 region has the DNA TGTGCCAGCAGCTTAGGAGTCTCAGGGGTCGGGGAGCAGTTCTTC. Combining the CDR3 with reference TRBV7-6 and TRBJ2-1 gives the whole variable domain GAGVSQSPRYKVTKRGQDVALRCDPISGHVSLYWYRQALGQGPEFLTYFNYEAQQDKSGLPNDRFSAERPEGSISTLTIQRTEQRDSAMYRCASSLGVSGVGEQFFGPGTRLTVL.

The chain combines TRBV11-3 with TRBJ2-3; 12 bases fit TRBD2. CDR1 and CDR2 from the germline V gene are SGHNT and YENEEA. With 2 bases clipped from V and 0 bases from J, the junction kept 6 bases outside the gene matches. The CDR3 consists of 18 residues. The CDR3 bases are TGTGCCAGCAGCTTAACTGGACTAGCGGGAACTAGCACAGATACGCAGTATTTT. It specifies CASSLTGLAGTSTDTQYF.

This clonotype was found a few times. As DNA, the CDR3 is TGCAGTGCTAGTTGGGGGGCGTTGAACACTGAAGCTTTCTTT. Translated, it gives CSASWGALNTEAFF. J is TRBJ1-1 and V is TRBV20-1; D may be TRBD1 (6 bases). This CDR3 region has 14 residues. In germline, CDR1 is DFQATT, CDR2 SNEGSKA (reference sequence). The ends were cut back, 3 bases at V and 0 bases at J, with 11 bases in the middle.

In DNA, the CDR3 is TGTGCCTGGAGTGTACTAGTAACCGGGGAGCTGTTTTTT. Its translation is CAWSVLVTGELFF. The V and J genes are TRBV30 and TRBJ2-2, with D tentatively TRBD2 (5 bases). The CDR3 runs 13 residues. Trimming stripped 0 bases from V and 5 bases from J, with 7 bases between. Germline lookup yields CDR1 GTSNPN and CDR2 SVGIG (reference sequence).

V gene TRBV7-9 combines with J gene TRBJ2-3; no reliable D call. The CDR3 runs 14 residues. V shed 3 bases and J shed 3 bases, with 10 bases lying between them. Germline loops: CDR1 SEHNR, CDR2 FQNEAQ (reference sequence). The CDR3 loop reads CASSFRRTTDTQYF. The CDR3 nucleotides are TGTGCCAGCAGCTTTCGACGTACGACAGATACGCAGTATTTT.

This clonotype was seen at least ten times. The chain uses TRBV20-1 and TRBJ2-3; TRBD1 might be the D (6 bases). V shed 4 bases and J shed 4 bases, with 12 bases lying between them. Germline loops: CDR1 DFQATT, CDR2 SNEGSKA (reference sequence). This CDR3 is built from 13 residues. Here the CDR3 reads CSATRHRADTQYF. In DNA, the CDR3 is TGCAGTGCTACCCGACACAGGGCAGATACGCAGTATTTT.

This chain connects TRBV6-5 to TRBJ1-2; D not resolved. Germline CDR1 and CDR2: MNHEY and SVGAGI. This CDR3 contains 16 residues. The V and J ends lost 0 bases and 8 bases respectively, with 19 bases between them. The CDR3 spells CASSYSIQLPLGGYTF. CDR3 coding DNA: TGTGCCAGCAGTTACTCGATCCAGCTGCCCCTAGGAGGCTACACCTTC.

This clonotype showed up just once. The chain links TRBV28 to TRBJ2-3, with 7 nucleotides matching TRBD2. The CDR3 length is 12 residues. With 7 bases clipped from V and 11 bases from J, the junction kept 9 bases outside the gene matches. CDR1 MDHEN and CDR2 SYDVKM come from the germline V gene. DNA of the CDR3: TGTGCCAGCACAACCCTCGGGACTATGCAGTATTTT. Amino acids: CASTTLGTMQYF.

This clonotype was picked up a small number of times. The chain joins TRBV10-3 to TRBJ1-1; no clear D gene. Germline lookup yields CDR1 ENHRY and CDR2 SYGVKD. V was clipped by 4 bases and J by 7 bases, with 13 bases between them. This CDR3 has 13 residues. The CDR3 region is CAISVVFGSEAFF. As DNA, the CDR3 is TGTGCCATCAGTGTGGTCTTCGGCAGTGAAGCTTTCTTT.

This clonotype occurred many times. The rearrangement joins TRBV6-2 or TRBV6-3 to TRBJ1-5, with 7 bases fitting TRBD1. Germline CDR1 MNHEY, CDR2 SVGEGT. The CDR3 consists of 13 residues. The V gene end was trimmed by 6 bases and the J gene end by 6 bases; junction bases not matched to a gene: 5. CDR3 DNA sequence: TGTGCCAGCAGCCCACAGGGGTTTCAGCCCCAGCATTTT. It codes for CASSPQGFQPQHF.

J is TRBJ1-4 and V is TRBV5-1, with 7 nucleotides matching TRBD1. The junction had 10 bases not matched to a gene; V was cut back by 4 bases and J by 7 bases. CDR1 is SGHRS, CDR2 YFSETQ, per germline. The CDR3 has 15 amino acids. CDR3 residues: CASSRRDSRVEKLFF. In DNA form, the CDR3 reads TGCGCCAGCAGCAGAAGGGACAGTCGAGTTGAAAAACTGTTTTTT.

V is TRBV7-3 and J is TRBJ2-2; TRBD2 matches at 10 bases. V was pared by 2 bases and J by 5 bases, with 5 bases of the junction left unmatched. This CDR3 has 16 amino acids. The V gene's germline CDR1 is SGHTA and CDR2 FQGTGA. CDR3 protein: CASSLGPAGGTGELFF. DNA of the CDR3: TGTGCCAGCAGCTTAGGTCCAGCGGGAGGGACCGGGGAGCTGTTTTTT.

The J gene is TRBJ2-1, the V gene TRBV10-3; no clear D gene. V gave up 7 bases and J gave up 5 bases, with 18 bases separating them. The CDR3 contains 15 residues. Germline values: CDR1 ENHRY, CDR2 SYGVKD. Written as DNA, the CDR3 is TGTGCCATCACCGTAGGACCCCTTTCCCACAATGAGCAGTTCTTC. This codes for CAITVGPLSHNEQFF.